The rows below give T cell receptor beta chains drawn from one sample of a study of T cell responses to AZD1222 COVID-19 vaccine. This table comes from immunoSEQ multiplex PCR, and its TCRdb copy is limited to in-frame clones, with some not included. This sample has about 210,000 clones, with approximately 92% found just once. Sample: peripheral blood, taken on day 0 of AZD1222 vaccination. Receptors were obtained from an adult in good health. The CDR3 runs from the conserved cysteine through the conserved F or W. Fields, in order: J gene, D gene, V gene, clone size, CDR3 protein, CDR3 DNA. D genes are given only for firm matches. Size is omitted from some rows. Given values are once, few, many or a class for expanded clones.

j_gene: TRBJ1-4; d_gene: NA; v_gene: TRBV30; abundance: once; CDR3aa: CAWMWQGAEKLFF; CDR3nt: TGTGCCTGGATGTGGCAGGGAGCGGAAAAACTGTTTTTT
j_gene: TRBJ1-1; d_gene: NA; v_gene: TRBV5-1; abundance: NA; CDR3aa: CASSAASASTEAFF; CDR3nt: TGCGCCAGCAGCGCCGCCTCCGCGTCCACTGAAGCTTTCTTT
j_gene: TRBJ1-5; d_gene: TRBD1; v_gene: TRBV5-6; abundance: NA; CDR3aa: CASSYTPHGQGYQPQHF; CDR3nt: TGTGCCAGCAGCTATACCCCCCATGGACAGGGGTATCAGCCCCAGCATTTT
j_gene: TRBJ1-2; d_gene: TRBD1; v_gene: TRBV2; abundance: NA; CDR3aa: CASSTDRGLSGYTF; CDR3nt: TGTGCCAGCAGTACTGACAGGGGACTGAGTGGCTACACCTTC
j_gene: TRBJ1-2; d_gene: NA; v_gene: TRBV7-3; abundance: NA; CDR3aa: CASSLDGPLNYGYTF; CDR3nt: TGTGCCAGCAGCTTGGACGGACCCCTTAACTATGGCTACACCTTC
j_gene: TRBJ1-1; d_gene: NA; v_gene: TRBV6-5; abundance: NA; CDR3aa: CASYWTFGTEAFF; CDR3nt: TGTGCCAGCTATTGGACTTTTGGGACTGAAGCTTTCTTT
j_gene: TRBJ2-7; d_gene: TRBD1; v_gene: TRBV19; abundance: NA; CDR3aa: CASSIGQGLGEQYF; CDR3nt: TGTGCCAGTAGTATCGGACAGGGTTTGGGAGAGCAGTACTTC
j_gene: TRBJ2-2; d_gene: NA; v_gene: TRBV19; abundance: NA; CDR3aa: CASSTQTSSNTGELFF; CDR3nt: TGTGCCAGTAGTACCCAAACCTCCTCGAACACCGGGGAGCTGTTTTTT
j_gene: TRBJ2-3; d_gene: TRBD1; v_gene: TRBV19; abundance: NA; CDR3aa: CASSLRQGASTDTQYF; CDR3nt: TGTGCCAGTAGTCTCCGACAGGGGGCTAGCACAGATACGCAGTATTTT
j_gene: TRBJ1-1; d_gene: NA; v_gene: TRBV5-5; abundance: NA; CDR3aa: CASTPSQANTEAFF; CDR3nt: TGTGCCAGCACCCCGTCACAGGCGAACACTGAAGCTTTCTTT
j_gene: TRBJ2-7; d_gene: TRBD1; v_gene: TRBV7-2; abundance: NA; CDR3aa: CASSAGTGSYEQYF; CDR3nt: TGTGCCAGCAGCGCCGGGACAGGGTCCTACGAGCAGTACTTC
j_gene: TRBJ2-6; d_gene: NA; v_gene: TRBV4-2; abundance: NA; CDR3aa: CASSRGAGANVLTF; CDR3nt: TGTGCCAGCAGCCGTGGGGCTGGGGCCAACGTCCTGACTTTC
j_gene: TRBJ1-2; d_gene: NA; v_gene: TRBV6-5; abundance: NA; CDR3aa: CASSTPTDYGYTF; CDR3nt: TGTGCCAGCAGCACCCCGACAGACTATGGCTACACCTTC
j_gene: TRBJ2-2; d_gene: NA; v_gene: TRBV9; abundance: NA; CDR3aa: CASSVGSGSGTGELFF; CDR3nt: TGTGCCAGCAGCGTAGGCTCAGGGAGCGGCACCGGGGAGCTGTTTTTT
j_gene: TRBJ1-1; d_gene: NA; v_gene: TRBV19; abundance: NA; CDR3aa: CASLGQLITEAFF; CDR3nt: TGTGCCAGTCTAGGACAGTTAATCACTGAAGCTTTCTTT
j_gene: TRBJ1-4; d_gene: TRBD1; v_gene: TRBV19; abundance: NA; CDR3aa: CASSRDRNREKLFF; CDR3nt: TGTGCCAGTAGTAGGGACAGGAACCGGGAAAAACTGTTTTTT
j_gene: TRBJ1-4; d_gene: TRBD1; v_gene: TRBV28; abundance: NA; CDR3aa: CASSQGVAEGEKLFF; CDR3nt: TGTGCCAGCAGTCAGGGGGTAGCGGAGGGTGAAAAACTGTTTTTT
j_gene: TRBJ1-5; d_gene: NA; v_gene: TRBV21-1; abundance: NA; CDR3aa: CASSKVLRDHQPQHF; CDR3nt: TGTGCCAGCAGCAAAGTCCTACGGGACCATCAGCCCCAGCATTTT
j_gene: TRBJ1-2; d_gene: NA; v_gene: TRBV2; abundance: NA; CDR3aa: CASSDVGWDGYTF; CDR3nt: TGTGCCAGCAGTGATGTAGGATGGGACGGCTACACCTTC
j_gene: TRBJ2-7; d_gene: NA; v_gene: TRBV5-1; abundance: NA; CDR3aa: CASSPADRIYEQYF; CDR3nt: TGCGCCAGCAGCCCCGCCGACAGGATCTACGAGCAGTACTTC
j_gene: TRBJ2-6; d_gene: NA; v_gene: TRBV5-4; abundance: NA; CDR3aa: CASSSRDFGANVLTF; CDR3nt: TGTGCCAGCAGCTCCCGGGACTTTGGGGCCAACGTCCTGACTTTC
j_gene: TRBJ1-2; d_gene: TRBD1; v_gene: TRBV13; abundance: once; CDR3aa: CASSHDRDPGYTF; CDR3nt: TGTGCCAGCAGCCACGACAGGGATCCGGGCTACACCTTC
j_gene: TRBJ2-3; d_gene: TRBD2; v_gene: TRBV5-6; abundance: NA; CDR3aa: CASSLRTSGPTDTQYF; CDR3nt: TGTGCCAGCAGCTTACGGACTAGCGGGCCCACAGATACGCAGTATTTT
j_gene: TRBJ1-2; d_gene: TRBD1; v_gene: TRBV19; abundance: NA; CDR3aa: CASSPFARGQLNYGYTF; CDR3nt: TGTGCCAGTAGTCCCTTTGCCCGGGGACAGCTAAACTATGGCTACACCTTC
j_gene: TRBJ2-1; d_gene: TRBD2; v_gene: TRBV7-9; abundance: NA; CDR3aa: CASSGGGAVNEQFF; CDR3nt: TGTGCCAGCAGTGGCGGGGGGGCTGTCAATGAGCAGTTCTTC
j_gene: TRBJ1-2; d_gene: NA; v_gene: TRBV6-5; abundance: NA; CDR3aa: CASSYSGGLGYGYTF; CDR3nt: TGTGCCAGCAGTTACTCCGGGGGCCTTGGGTATGGCTACACCTTC
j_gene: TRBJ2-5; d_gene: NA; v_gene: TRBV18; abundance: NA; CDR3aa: CASSPQEETQYF; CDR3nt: TGTGCCAGCTCACCGCAGGAAGAGACCCAGTACTTC
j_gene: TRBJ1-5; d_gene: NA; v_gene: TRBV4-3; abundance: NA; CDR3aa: CASSQETRSSVGPQHF; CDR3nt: TGCGCCAGCAGCCAAGAGACGCGTTCATCAGTGGGTCCCCAGCATTTT